This T cell receptor (beta chain) was found in a study of cytomegalovirus exposure and HLA in healthy donors. The PCR used 60 Vbeta and 13 Jbeta primers. This table comes from immunoSEQ multiplex PCR, and its TCRdb copy is limited to in-frame clones, with some not included. The profile shows 130,000 to 150,000 clones, approximately 79% of them singletons. The CDR3 runs 12 residues. Germline CDR1 is MDHEN and CDR2 is SYDVKM. The V end was cut by 5 bases, the J end by 15 bases, with 16 bases between. This receptor was taken from a man in his late teens or twenties in good health and CMV-seropositive. The genes are TRBV28 and TRBJ1-4, with D possibly being TRBD1 (5 bases). Sequenced sample: PBMCs. CDR3 nucleotide sequence: TGTGCCAGCAGTCCGAGGACATATCAAGTGTTTTTT. It specifies CASSPRTYQVFF.